This T cell receptor (beta chain) originates from a study of blood T cell repertoires in COVID-19. Losses at the gene ends were 6 bases for V and 1 base for J; bases not matched to a gene: 10. The CDR3 has 16 residues. Germline V gives CDR1 ENHRY, CDR2 SYGVKD. Authors' analysis steps: Amplification of reference gene primers provided the estimated nucleated cell counts. Data came from immunoSEQ multiplex PCR; TCRdb stores just in-frame clones and leaves some out. D and trimming come from the DNA, and the V and J calls and clone size come from that table. The data show 300,000 to 400,000 clones, less than 90% seen once.

Sequencing input: peripheral blood. The sequence was collected from a woman aged 60-75 years with COVID-19, enrolled during active disease. The V call is TRBV10-3, the J call TRBJ1-1; 8 positions match TRBD1. The CDR3 coding sequence is TGTGCCATCAGAGCCACCCCCGGGACAGGGAACACTGAAGCTTTCTTT. Protein: CAIRATPGTGNTEAFF.